Shown below are 4 T cell receptor beta chains from a single sample sequenced in a study of blood T cell repertoires in COVID-19. Repertoires were generated with immunoSEQ multiplex PCR, while TCRdb's copy carries only in-frame clones and drops some. The sample shows about 97,000 clones, approximately 84% of them seen only once. Sequenced material: peripheral blood. These TCRs come from a man aged 35 to 55 with active or convalescent COVID-19.

The V gene is TRBV6-5, the J gene TRBJ2-7; 11 nucleotides align to TRBD1. The CDR3 is 14 residues long. The germline V gene encodes CDR1 MNHEY and CDR2 SVGAGI. V was pared by 6 bases and J by 3 bases, with 4 bases of the junction left unmatched. CDR3 DNA: TGTGCCAGCAGACGGGACAGGGGGATCTACGAGCAGTACTTC. It yields the protein CASRRDRGIYEQYF.

The chain has TRBV6-6 and TRBJ2-3; TRBD2 matches 7 bases. After removal of 11 bases from V and 8 bases from J, the junction contained 7 bases not matched to a gene. CDR1 and CDR2 from the germline V gene are MNHNY and SVGAGI (reference sequence). There are 11 residues in the CDR3. The CDR3 here is CAGGGSGTQYF. The CDR3 DNA is TGTGCCGGGGGGGGGTCTGGTACGCAGTATTTT.

This clone was seen more than once but under ten times. This chain joins TRBV5-1 and TRBJ1-1; the match to TRBD1 covers 9 bases. This CDR3 has 13 amino acids. Germline values: CDR1 SGHRS, CDR2 YFSETQ. V was pared by 1 base and J by 8 bases, with 3 bases of the junction left unmatched. The CDR3 DNA follows: TGCGCCAGCAGCTTGAGGACAGGGGAAGAAGCTTTCTTT. It translates to CASSLRTGEEAFF.

The rearrangement uses TRBV5-1 and TRBJ2-7, with 10 bases matching TRBD1. The CDR3 totals 16 residues. The V and J ends lost 0 bases and 1 base, in that order; junction bases with no gene match: 4. CDR1 is SGHRS, CDR2 YFSETQ, per germline. The CDR3 spells CASSLGGTGVSYEQYF. The CDR3 DNA reads TGCGCCAGCAGCTTGGGAGGGACAGGGGTATCCTACGAGCAGTACTTC.